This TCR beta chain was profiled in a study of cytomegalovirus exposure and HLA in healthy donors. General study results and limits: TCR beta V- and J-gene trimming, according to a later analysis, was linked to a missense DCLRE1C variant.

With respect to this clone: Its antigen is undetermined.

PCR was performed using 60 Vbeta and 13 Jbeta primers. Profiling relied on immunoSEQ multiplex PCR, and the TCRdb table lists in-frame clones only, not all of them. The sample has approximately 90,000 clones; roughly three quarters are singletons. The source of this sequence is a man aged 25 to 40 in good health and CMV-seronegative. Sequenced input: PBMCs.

The CDR3 coding sequence is TGTGCCTGCCTGGCGACAGGGGCCTCCTACGAGCAGTACTTC. This sequence encodes CACLATGASYEQYF. V is TRBV30 and J is TRBJ2-7; the match to TRBD1 covers 8 bases. Germline V gene lookup returns CDR1 GTSNPN and CDR2 SVGIG (reference sequence). The V and J ends lost 6 bases and 0 bases, in that order; junction bases with no gene match: 7. The CDR3 contains 14 residues.